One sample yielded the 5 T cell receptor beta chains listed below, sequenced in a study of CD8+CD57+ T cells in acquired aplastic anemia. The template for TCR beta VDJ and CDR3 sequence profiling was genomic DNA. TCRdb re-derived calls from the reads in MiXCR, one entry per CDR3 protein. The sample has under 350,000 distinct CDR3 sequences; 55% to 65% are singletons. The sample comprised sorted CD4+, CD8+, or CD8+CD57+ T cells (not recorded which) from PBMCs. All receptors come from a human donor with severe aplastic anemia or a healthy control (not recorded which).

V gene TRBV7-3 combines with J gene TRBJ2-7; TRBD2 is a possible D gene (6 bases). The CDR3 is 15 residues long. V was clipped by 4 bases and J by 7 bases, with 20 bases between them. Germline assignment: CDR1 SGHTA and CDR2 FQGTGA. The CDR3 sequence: CASSSSGGGSGEQYF. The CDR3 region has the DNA TGTGCCAGCAGCTCCAGCGGTGGGGGGAGTGGGGAGCAGTACTTC.

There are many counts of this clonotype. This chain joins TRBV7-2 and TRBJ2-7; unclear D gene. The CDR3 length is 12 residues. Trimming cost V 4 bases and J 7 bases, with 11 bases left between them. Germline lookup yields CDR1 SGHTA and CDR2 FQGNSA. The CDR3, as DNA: TGTGCCAGCAGCTCTGAACCGGAGGAGCAGTACTTC. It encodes CASSSEPEEQYF.

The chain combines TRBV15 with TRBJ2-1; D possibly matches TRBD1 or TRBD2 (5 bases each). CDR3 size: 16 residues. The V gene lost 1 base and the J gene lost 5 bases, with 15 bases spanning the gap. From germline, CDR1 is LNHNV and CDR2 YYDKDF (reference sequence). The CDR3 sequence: CATSRGGYVSDNEQFF. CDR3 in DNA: TGTGCCACCAGCAGAGGGGGGTACGTCTCTGACAATGAGCAGTTCTTC.

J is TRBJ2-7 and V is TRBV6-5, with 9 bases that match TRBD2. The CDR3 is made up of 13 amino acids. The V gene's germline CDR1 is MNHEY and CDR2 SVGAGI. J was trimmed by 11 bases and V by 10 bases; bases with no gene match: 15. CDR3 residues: CANSLTGSGGKYF. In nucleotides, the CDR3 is TGTGCCAACAGCCTGACAGGGAGCGGGGGGAAGTACTTC.

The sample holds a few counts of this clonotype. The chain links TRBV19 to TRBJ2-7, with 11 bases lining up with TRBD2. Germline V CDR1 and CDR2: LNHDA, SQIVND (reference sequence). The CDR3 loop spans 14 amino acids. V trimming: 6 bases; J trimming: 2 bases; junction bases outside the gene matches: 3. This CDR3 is CASRLAGGPYEQYF. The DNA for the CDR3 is TGTGCCAGTAGGTTAGCGGGAGGGCCCTACGAGCAGTACTTC. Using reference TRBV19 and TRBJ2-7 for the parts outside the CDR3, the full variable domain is DGGITQSPKYLFRKEGQNVTLSCEQNLNHDAMYWYRQDPGQGLRLIYYSQIVNDFQKGDIAEGYSVSREKKESFPLTVTSAQKNPTAFYLCASRLAGGPYEQYFGPGTRLTVT.